This TCR beta chain originates from a study of T cell responses to AZD1222 COVID-19 vaccine (dated by TCRdb to about 2021). In the study overall: TCR sequencing covered some 250 trial participants: roughly 200 given two doses of AZD1222 and 26 given two doses of MenACWY control vaccine. Trial participants were enrolled by age into subgroups of 18-55, 56-69 and 70-plus years, and about 150, 27 and 61 TCR-sequenced participants, respectively, were included in these subgroups. Points the paper makes about the study in general: Only a handful of AZD1222 recipients were SARS-CoV-2 seropositive at baseline, limiting conclusions about previously exposed vaccinees. The whole spike protein was spanned by vaccine-associated CD4 TCRs, and dominant responses were seen in regions 160-218 and 743-854. A significant rise in spike-specific TCR breadth and depth was observed after two AZD1222 doses relative to day 0 and relative to MenACWY recipients. The 56-69-year group was small, and its depth increase did not reach significance, likely because of low power. Because no day 14 peak-response samples were available, repertoires were characterized only after the peak T cell response. Most participants were white British and females outnumbered males, and the authors suggested that clonal diversity may have been underestimated. Reportedly, close to half of the unique spike-specific TCRs recognized epitopes lying outside the regions that are mutated in the B.1.351 and B.1.1.7 variants.

This clone was detected once. Its antigen is unknown. No clone much larger than this one lies a single base away; base qualities are absent. CDR3 length: 14 amino acids, cysteine to phenylalanine. Solely the CDR3 DNA is kept, with 42 bases framed from the first base. The germline V gene supplies CDR1 SGHAT and CDR2 FQNNGV. Trimming takes 5 bases off V and 6 bases off J; junction bases not matched to a gene: 6. In the paper's terms, the time point label means: about 28 days (+/-7) after the second vaccine dose. Because spike-specific TCR depth and breadth did not differ between the two schedules, AZD1222 recipients who got a second dose at roughly 4 weeks were pooled with those who got a second dose at roughly 12 weeks. Samples from vaccinated people were obtained from the UK trials COV001 and COV002, which included a single-blind randomized controlled phase 2/3 trial of AZD1222 (ChAdOx1 nCoV-19) in healthy adults. For TCRbeta chain sequencing, PBMC samples were collected from trial participants at day 0 and at day 28 after the second dose.

The CDR3 regions of human TCRbeta chains were subjected to immunosequencing. Concerning the study's data processing: Repertoire TCRs were checked for matches against a reference library of SARS-CoV-2-specific TCRs that had been generated using the MIRA antigen-specificity platform. Breadth was defined as the fraction of unique TCRs that were SARS-CoV-2-associated. Depth was defined as the fraction of total T cells that were SARS-CoV-2-associated. Using the MIRA data, each spike-specific TCR was mapped to the spike region that the TCR reacts to and placed in a CD4 or CD8 class. Log10-transformed breadth and depth values were compared by one-way ANOVA with Sidak's multiple comparisons tests. What TCRdb holds here is the immuneACCESS table cut down to in-frame rearrangements. Part of the clones is not present; checked against another copy, under half of the missing clones reflect an unresolved V gene, and the others are unexplained. The V and J calls and clone size were taken over from that table, and D and trimming were inferred from the DNA. The sample contains approximately 84,000 clones, roughly nine tenths of them found a single time. Of the sample, roughly 2.4% is held by the ten largest clones.

This clonotype was sampled from an adult who received the AZD1222 COVID-19 vaccine. The material was peripheral blood, obtained 28 days after the second AZD1222 dose. This sequence uses TRBV11-2 and TRBJ2-1; TRBD1 aligns with 8 central bases. The DNA sequence is as follows: TGTGCCAGCAGCCCCCGACAGGGGTTCAATGAGCAGTTCTTC. The translation is CASSPRQGFNEQFF.